This T cell receptor (beta chain) was sequenced in a study of blood T cell repertoires in COVID-19. The assay was immunoSEQ multiplex PCR, and TCRdb's table has in-frame clones only and misses some. The repertoire holds roughly 500,000 clones, 89% seen once, with roughly 0.84% in the top ten. The receptor comes from a man between 18 and 29 years old with COVID-19, enrolled during active disease. Material for sequencing was peripheral blood.

CDR3 protein: CAWDTSGRRYEQYF. The CDR3 DNA follows: TGTGCCTGGGATACTAGCGGGAGAAGATACGAGCAGTACTTC. The chain combines TRBV30 with TRBJ2-7, with 11 bases lining up with TRBD2. V lost 5 bases and J lost 4; bases outside the gene matches: 7. This CDR3 is built from 14 residues. Germline-derived CDR1 and CDR2 are GTSNPN and SVGIG (reference sequence).